The T cell receptor beta chain described here comes from a study of regulatory T cells in long-lasting Graves disease. CDR3-region Arm-PCR and iRepertoire HTBI primers produced the TCR beta libraries. TCRdb re-derived calls from the multiplex PCR reads in MiXCR, one entry per CDR3 protein. The data contain about 620,000 distinct CDR3 sequences, less than 20% of them singletons. The sample's time point: newly diagnosed GD, antithyroid drugs for less than 3 months. Generation of the TCR library employed RNA extracted from PBMCs. Germline assignment: CDR1 MRHNA and CDR2 SNTAGT. The V end was cut by 3 bases, the J end by 7 bases, with 19 bases between. This CDR3 spans 15 amino acids. The same sample was also used in a study of T cells in Graves' hyperthyroidism and ophthalmopathy. This second study notes: Researchers ran a first-round RT-PCR on the TCR CDR3 using the HTBI primer set. Ophthalmopathy was separated from stable hyperthyroidism by a 13 V-J model.

The receptor comes from a woman aged 25 to 39 with Graves disease. The source was peripheral blood mononuclear cells (PBMCs), collected at new diagnosis, from a patient treated with antithyroid drugs. This chain connects TRBV6-4 to TRBJ2-7; D is undetermined. CDR3 DNA sequence: TGTGCCAGCAGTGAGGGTAGGGTATCGCTTTCGGAGCAGTACTTC. Translation gives CASSEGRVSLSEQYF.